The rows below give T cell receptor beta chains drawn from one sample of a study of T-cell reconstitution after alpha-beta-depleted transplantation in children. TCRdb re-analysed the PCR reads in MiXCR, keeping a single row per CDR3 protein. The sample lists 140,000 to 150,000 distinct CDR3 sequences; more than 8% were seen once. The sample was PBMCs, mostly from graft donor cells, taken 180 days after TCRalphabeta/CD19-depleted stem cell transplant. The receptors originated from a female patient aged 2-9 years who had a stem cell transplant for congenital amegakaryocytic thrombocytopenia, so the T cells may come from the graft donor. The conserved cysteine and the conserved F or W are not part of the CDR3 here. Rows give clone size only sometimes, using once, few, many, or a class for an expanded clone.

TRBV12-3/TRBV12-4	many	TRBJ2-7	ASSSRLAGGYEQY
TRBV7-9	-	TRBJ2-3	ASSSHDRPSTDTQY
TRBV29-1	few	TRBJ1-5	SVADTYNQPQH
TRBV2	few	TRBJ2-3	ATRTSGPDTQY
TRBV6-2/TRBV6-3	-	TRBJ2-1	ASSYGLAGVDEQF
TRBV3-1	many	TRBJ2-2	ASSRSGGASTGELF
TRBV12-3/TRBV12-4	few	TRBJ2-2	ASTRGQKLSNTGELF
TRBV12-3/TRBV12-4	many	TRBJ1-3	ASAQDQSSGNTIY
TRBV5-1	many	TRBJ2-5	ASSLGAYQETQY
TRBV10-3	-	TRBJ1-2	AISEATGIYGYT
TRBV19	many	TRBJ2-1	ASSIAAGVNNEQF
TRBV7-9	many	TRBJ1-2	ASSSGQDYGYT
TRBV2	many	TRBJ2-5	ATSPPEAGQETQY
TRBV28	many	TRBJ1-1	ASSLSGGEAF
TRBV20-1	few	TRBJ2-3	SVRQGTSTDTQY
TRBV7-2	-	TRBJ2-4	ASSLAGAAKNIQY
TRBV12-3/TRBV12-4	many	TRBJ2-3	ASTPVRGDTQY
TRBV28	many	TRBJ2-5	ASSLKGLARGQETQY
TRBV10-2	few	TRBJ2-4	ASSTDYYLAKNIQY
TRBV4-1	many	TRBJ2-1	ASSPWTSGSSYNEQF
TRBV20-1	many	TRBJ1-1	SATGGQIMNTEAF
TRBV4-3	medium-sized	TRBJ2-2	ASSQDARETGELF
TRBV4-1	few	TRBJ2-5	ASSQDFGQGSGETQY
TRBV29-1	few	TRBJ2-1	SVERTSDEQF
TRBV7-9	few	TRBJ2-1	ASSLGRTDIGNNEQF
TRBV28	many	TRBJ1-5	ASSFVRLGGIANQPQH
TRBV30	-	TRBJ2-7	AWSVKGVLAGGRHEQY
TRBV10-3	many	TRBJ2-1	AISSGTSYNEQF
TRBV5-1	many	TRBJ1-2	ASSLNTGTNYGYT
TRBV27	-	TRBJ1-1	ASSSPPYRGVAEAF
TRBV28	many	TRBJ2-5	ASTPGGLGKETQY
TRBV5-1	many	TRBJ2-3	ASSLTGTDTQY
TRBV6-1	many	TRBJ1-5	ASMERGSNQPQH
TRBV7-9	few	TRBJ2-1	ASSFGDGLYNEQF
TRBV7-6	many	TRBJ1-4	ASSSGTGLNEKLF
TRBV28	many	TRBJ2-1	ASTRDYSYNEQF
TRBV20-1	many	TRBJ1-1	SAYSTTTVNTEAF
TRBV5-1	-	TRBJ2-1	ASSLGVAAPYNEQF
TRBV28	many	TRBJ2-5	ASSSSPVMQETQY
TRBV15	-	TRBJ1-5	ATSTISRNQPQH
TRBV20-1	-	TRBJ1-1	SASSRGGPEAF
TRBV20-1	few	TRBJ2-7	SARDSTEKDRFYEQY
TRBV11-2	many	TRBJ1-4	ASSLTGSKSNEKLF
TRBV7-9	many	TRBJ2-5	ASSRMDRIQETQY
TRBV5-6	many	TRBJ2-7	ASSPTGRDEQY
TRBV20-1	many	TRBJ2-2	SVAGGNTGELF
TRBV20-1	many	TRBJ1-1	SASSNGRVNTEAF
TRBV20-1	many	TRBJ2-7	SAQRQGFPYEQY
TRBV7-3	many	TRBJ2-1	ASSPRPSVGNEQF
TRBV29-1	many	TRBJ1-6	SVATGKGALH
TRBV10-3	many	TRBJ2-3	AISAGLAGPADTQY
TRBV12-3/TRBV12-4	many	TRBJ2-7	ASSLASGVEQY
TRBV9	many	TRBJ2-2	ASSVGDRVTGELF
TRBV20-1	-	TRBJ2-4	SAGPNTAKNIQY
TRBV20-1	many	TRBJ2-3	SARERLWNSKDTQY